The 31 T cell receptor beta chains given below trace back to one sample, sequenced in a study of OX40 agonist ivuxolimab in advanced cancers. The library was prepared using the immunoSEQ multiplex PCR assay. What TCRdb holds here is the immuneACCESS table cut down to in-frame rearrangements. Part of the clones is not present; checked against another copy, under half of the missing clones reflect an unresolved V gene, and the others are unexplained. This sample holds 70,000 to 100,000 clones; 70% to 90% were observed only once. Around 0.38% of the sample comes from the top ten. This specimen was CD4+ or CD8+ T cells sorted from blood, taken in a trial of the OX40 agonist ivuxolimab. The source of these receptors is an adult with an advanced solid tumor such as melanoma, head and neck, liver or kidney cancer.

The chain has TRBV2 and TRBJ2-7; 8 positions match TRBD2. Germline V gene lookup returns CDR1 SNHLY and CDR2 FYNNEI. V lost 7 bases, J lost 4 bases, and 3 bases stayed unmatched. The CDR3 consists of 12 residues. This CDR3 is CASILAEYEQYF. CDR3 DNA: TGTGCCAGCATACTAGCGGAGTACGAGCAGTACTTC. Filled out from reference TRBV2 and TRBJ2-7, the complete variable domain reads EPEVTQTPSHQVTQMGQEVILRCVPISNHLYFYWYRQILGQKVEFLVSFYNNEISEKSEIFDDQFSVERPDGSNFTLKIRSTKLEDSAMYFCASILAEYEQYFGPGTRLTVT.

CDR3 in DNA: TGTGCCAGTTCAAGGGCCACTGAAGCTTTCTTT. Translated: CASSRATEAFF. The chain links TRBV19 to TRBJ1-1; D gene unclear. This CDR3 has 11 residues. In germline, CDR1 is LNHDA, CDR2 SQIVND (reference sequence). V was pared by 8 bases and J by 4 bases, with 8 bases between.

This sequence joins TRBV19 and TRBJ2-1; TRBD2 aligns across 15 bases. The germline V gene encodes CDR1 LNHDA and CDR2 SQIVND (reference sequence). The CDR3 loop spans 21 amino acids. V was clipped by 4 bases and J by 5 bases; unmatched bases: 18. The CDR3 DNA reads as TGTGCCAGTAGTACCCTATACCCCAAGCCGGGACTAGCGGGAGGCAACAATGAGCAGTTCTTC. Amino acids: CASSTLYPKPGLAGGNNEQFF.

The CDR3 loop reads CASSQDGQSNQPQHF. The CDR3, as DNA: TGCGCCAGCAGCCAGGATGGACAGAGCAATCAGCCCCAGCATTTT. The chain has TRBV4-1 and TRBJ1-5; D might be TRBD1 (6 bases). Germline V gene sequence: CDR1 MGHRA, CDR2 YSYEKL. V lost 3 bases, J lost 1 base, and 10 bases lay in between. This CDR3 has 15 residues.

The chain is built from TRBV15 and TRBJ2-1; 7 bases match TRBD2. The J segment lost 7 bases and the V segment lost 0 bases, leaving 15 bases of the junction unmatched. There are 18 residues in the CDR3. Germline lookup yields CDR1 LNHNV and CDR2 YYDKDF (reference sequence). CDR3 in amino acids: CATSRERASGRWGNEQFF. The CDR3 DNA sequence: TGTGCCACCAGCAGAGAGAGGGCTAGCGGAAGGTGGGGGAATGAGCAGTTCTTC.

The V call is TRBV7-2, the J call TRBJ2-7; 7 positions match TRBD2. The CDR3 totals 16 residues. Trimming cost V 1 base and J 6 bases; bases outside gene matches: 12. The germline gives CDR1 SGHTA, CDR2 FQGNSA. CDR3 DNA sequence: TGTGCCAGCAGCTTAGTGACGGGAGGCCCACCCCTCGAGCAGTACTTC. Protein sequence: CASSLVTGGPPLEQYF.

Written as DNA, the CDR3 is TGTGCCAGCAGCTCACCGCCCAACTATGGCTACACCTTC. Protein product: CASSSPPNYGYTF. The chain combines TRBV13 with TRBJ1-2; D is uncertain. Germline CDR1 reads PRHDT; CDR2 reads FYEKMQ (reference sequence). The CDR3 length is 13 residues. Trimming shortened V by 4 bases and J by 2 bases, and 8 bases separated the two germline ends.

The chain carries TRBV18 and TRBJ2-5; tentative D call: TRBD1 (6 bases). V lost 0 bases and J lost 3, with 8 bases in between. The CDR3 contains 14 residues. Germline CDR1 KGHSH, CDR2 LQKENI. The CDR3 loop reads CASSPPDSKETQYF. For the CDR3, the DNA is TGTGCCAGCTCACCACCGGACAGCAAAGAGACCCAGTACTTC.

This chain uses TRBV10-3 with TRBJ1-1; 12 bases line up with TRBD1. Germline loops: CDR1 ENHRY, CDR2 SYGVKD. The CDR3 length is 17 residues. V dropped 2 bases and J dropped 1; count of bases not matched to a gene: 5. The CDR3 DNA sequence: TGTGCCATCAGTGAGGGGGGACAGGGGGCCAGGAACACTGAAGCTTTCTTT. Protein: CAISEGGQGARNTEAFF.

This clone turned up a few times. The chain is built from TRBV14 and TRBJ1-1; unclear D gene. This CDR3 region has 14 residues. The V end lost 1 base, the J end lost 4 bases, and 10 bases lay between the germline ends. The germline CDR1 and CDR2 sequences are SGHDN and FVKESK. The CDR3: CASSQVIGPTEAFF. DNA of the CDR3: TGTGCCAGCAGCCAAGTTATAGGGCCCACTGAAGCTTTCTTT.

The genes are TRBV6-5 and TRBJ1-3; the D gene is possibly TRBD1 (5 bases). The V end was cut by 7 bases, the J end by 6 bases, with 13 bases between. CDR3 length equals 13 residues. The germline V gene has CDR1 MNHEY and CDR2 SVGAGI. CDR3 nucleotide sequence: TGTGCCAGCATACGAGGGGACGAAAACACCATATATTTT. Amino acid sequence: CASIRGDENTIYF.

This sequence joins TRBV2 and TRBJ1-1; D might be TRBD1 (6 bases). CDR1 and CDR2 from the germline V gene are SNHLY and FYNNEI. Trimming cost V 2 bases and J 1 base, with 11 bases left between them. There are 15 residues in the CDR3. The DNA of the CDR3 is TGTGCCAGCAGTGAATCTAGGACAGAGAACACTGAAGCTTTCTTT. This codes for CASSESRTENTEAFF.

This clone appeared a single time. This chain joins TRBV4-3 and TRBJ2-2; D unclear. Germline V gene sequence: CDR1 LGHNA, CDR2 YSLEER. V was cut by 3 bases and J by 5 bases, with 16 bases left in between. The CDR3 is 16 residues long. This CDR3 reads CASSQNTPGGTGELFF. CDR3 sequence (DNA): TGCGCCAGCAGCCAGAATACTCCAGGTGGGACCGGGGAGCTGTTTTTT.

The chain is built from TRBV5-8 and TRBJ1-5, with D unresolved. This CDR3 region has 15 residues. V lost 0 bases and J lost 4, with 11 bases in between. The germline CDR1 and CDR2 sequences are SGHTS and YDEGEE. The CDR3 here is CASSLGQTKNQPQHF. CDR3 in DNA: TGTGCCAGCAGCTTGGGGCAGACTAAGAATCAGCCCCAGCATTTT.

CDR3 coding DNA: TGTGCCACCCGGGACAGGGGTTCGTACGAGCAGTACTTC. It is translated as CATRDRGSYEQYF. The gene calls are TRBV27 and TRBJ2-7; 10 bases are a match to TRBD1. Germline-derived CDR1 and CDR2 are MNHEY and SMNVEV (reference sequence). The CDR3 extends over 13 amino acids. V was pared by 10 bases and J by 4 bases, with 7 bases of the junction left unmatched.

The table lists this clone with a count of one. The chain's CDR3 is CASSNQGGTYEQYF. In DNA, the CDR3 is TGTGCCAGTAGTAACCAAGGGGGCACCTACGAGCAGTACTTC. This chain connects TRBV19 to TRBJ2-7; 7 bases line up with TRBD1. From germline, CDR1 is LNHDA and CDR2 SQIVND (reference sequence). V lost 4 bases, J lost 2 bases, and 5 bases stayed unmatched. The CDR3 length is 14 residues.

The V gene is TRBV30, the J gene TRBJ2-3; 12 bases fit TRBD2. This CDR3 spans 14 amino acids. The ends lost 7 bases at V and 6 bases at J; junction bases unmatched: 8. CDR1 GTSNPN and CDR2 SVGIG come from the germline V gene (reference sequence). CDR3 DNA: TGTGCCTCGCCGACTAGCGGGAGTGGCGATACGCAGTATTTT. This translates into CASPTSGSGDTQYF.

The chain combines TRBV30 with TRBJ1-3; no clear D gene. V lost 3 bases and J lost 0, with 6 bases in between. There are 13 residues in the CDR3. Looked up from germline, CDR1 is GTSNPN and CDR2 is SVGIG (reference sequence). The CDR3 DNA reads TGTGCCTGGAGAAAAAACTCTGGAAACACCATATATTTT. The encoded protein is CAWRKNSGNTIYF.

V is TRBV7-2 and J is TRBJ2-5; the match to TRBD1 covers 9 bases. V shed 8 bases and J 4 bases; nucleotides not matched to a gene: 8. This CDR3 comprises 14 residues. CDR1 is SGHTA, CDR2 FQGNSA, per germline. The CDR3 DNA sequence: TGTGCCAGCGGGGTACAGGGGGCCGGAGAGACCCAGTACTTC. Its protein is CASGVQGAGETQYF.

A remark on this clone: The sample carries other DNA sequences with the same CDR3. This chain connects TRBV18 to TRBJ1-1; the D gene is possibly TRBD1 (6 bases). Per germline, CDR1 KGHSH and CDR2 LQKENI. Trimming left V 0 bases short and J 7 bases short, with 18 bases between. CDR3 length: 16 residues. The CDR3 is CASSPPSQQGRGEAFF. As DNA, the CDR3 is TGTGCCAGCTCACCACCGTCCCAACAGGGAAGGGGTGAAGCTTTCTTT.

J is TRBJ1-5 and V is TRBV19; D uncertain. Germline lookup yields CDR1 LNHDA and CDR2 SQIVND (reference sequence). V was shortened by 2 bases and J by 0 bases, with 11 bases between the two germline ends. The CDR3 sequence is 16 residues long. CDR3 protein: CASSIWGSISNQPQHF. CDR3 DNA: TGTGCCAGTAGTATATGGGGATCTATTAGCAATCAGCCCCAGCATTTT.

The chain has TRBV7-6 and TRBJ2-7; 12 bases are a match to TRBD2. The germline V gene encodes CDR1 SGHVS and CDR2 FNYEAQ. This CDR3 region has 16 residues. Trimming at V came to 0 bases and at J to 5 bases, leaving 5 bases not matched to a gene. The CDR3 DNA reads as TGTGCCAGCAGCTTAGCGACTAGCGGGAGTTTCAACGAGCAGTACTTC. Residues: CASSLATSGSFNEQYF.

The chain employs TRBV6-5 and TRBJ2-5; a possible D gene is TRBD1 (6 bases). This CDR3 region has 15 residues. Between the trimmed V and J ends, which lost 6 bases and 3 bases, there was a span of 17 bases. Germline CDR1 MNHEY, CDR2 SVGAGI. CDR3 coding DNA: TGTGCCAGCAGCCCGTACGAACAGGGAAAAGAGACCCAGTACTTC. Amino acids: CASSPYEQGKETQYF.

The V gene is TRBV18, the J gene TRBJ2-2; 8 bases line up with TRBD1. V lost 3 bases to trimming and J lost 5 bases; unmatched junction nucleotides: 5. There are 15 residues in the CDR3. Germline lookup yields CDR1 KGHSH and CDR2 LQKENI. The CDR3 is CASSPQGAVTGELFF. The CDR3 DNA is TGTGCCAGCTCACCCCAGGGGGCAGTTACCGGGGAGCTGTTTTTT.

The V call is TRBV30, the J call TRBJ2-3; no reliable D call. Germline CDR1 reads GTSNPN; CDR2 reads SVGIG (reference sequence). The CDR3 covers 13 residues. Trimming took 4 bases from V and 2 from J, leaving 10 bases between them. The DNA for the CDR3 is TGTGCCTGGAACTTACGGGTCACAGATACGCAGTATTTT. This codes for CAWNLRVTDTQYF.

The rearrangement uses TRBV25-1 and TRBJ1-2; D is unresolved. Germline V gene lookup returns CDR1 MGHDK and CDR2 SYGVNS. Trimming shortened V by 4 bases and J by 8 bases, and 17 bases separated the two germline ends. The CDR3 sequence is 14 residues long. The CDR3, as DNA: TGTGCCAGCAGTGTAACGGGTTCGAGTAGCGGCTACACCTTC. Protein sequence: CASSVTGSSSGYTF.

The V gene is TRBV10-2, the J gene TRBJ2-2; TRBD1 matches at 7 bases. The CDR3 contains 14 residues. Germline CDR1 WSHSY, CDR2 SAAADI. V lost 6 bases to trimming and J lost 4 bases; unmatched junction nucleotides: 5. CDR3 in DNA: TGCGCCAGCAGACTTGCAGGGGGCACCGGGGAGCTGTTTTTT. It yields the protein CASRLAGGTGELFF.

This clone was observed a few times. The CDR3 region has the DNA TGTGCCAGTAGTATGCTTCGGGATGTCACAGATACGCAGTATTTT. It yields the protein CASSMLRDVTDTQYF. The rearrangement uses TRBV19 and TRBJ2-3, with a tentative D call TRBD2 (5 bases). The CDR3 runs to 15 residues. The germline gives CDR1 LNHDA, CDR2 SQIVND (reference sequence). V lost 3 bases to trimming and J lost 2 bases, with 12 bases between them. Based on the CDR3 plus reference TRBV19 and TRBJ2-3, the full variable domain is DGGITQSPKYLFRKEGQNVTLSCEQNLNHDAMYWYRQDPGQGLRLIYYSQIVNDFQKGDIAEGYSVSREKKESFPLTVTSAQKNPTAFYLCASSMLRDVTDTQYFGPGTRLTVL.

This chain connects TRBV19 to TRBJ1-5, with D possibly matching TRBD1 (6 bases). Between the trimmed V and J ends, which lost 3 bases and 11 bases, there was a span of 23 bases. CDR1 is LNHDA, CDR2 SQIVND, per germline (reference sequence). This CDR3 spans 16 amino acids. CDR3 amino acids: CASSIMRASSGVAQHF. The CDR3 DNA reads as TGTGCCAGTAGTATTATGAGGGCATCCTCAGGGGTAGCCCAGCATTTT.

The chain links TRBV13 to TRBJ2-5; TRBD2 agrees at 8 bases. The CDR3 extends over 14 amino acids. V shed 8 bases, J shed 4 bases, and the junction held 9 bases outside the gene matches. In germline, CDR1 is PRHDT, CDR2 FYEKMQ (reference sequence). CDR3: CASSYGRAGETQYF. The CDR3 nucleotides read TGTGCCAGCTCCTACGGGAGGGCCGGAGAGACCCAGTACTTC.

The CDR3 loop is CASSSGLGRGFSTDTQYF. The CDR3 nucleotides read TGTGCCAGCAGCTCAGGGCTTGGTCGGGGGTTTTCCACAGATACGCAGTATTTT. This chain joins TRBV11-3 and TRBJ2-3; D is possibly TRBD2 (6 bases). This CDR3 comprises 18 residues. CDR1 and CDR2 from the germline V gene are SGHNT and YENEEA. V dropped 4 bases and J dropped 2 bases, with 22 bases sitting between them.